This is a list of T cell receptor beta chains from one sample in a study of metastatic and nonmetastatic thyroid tumors. TCRdb redid the clone calls on the PCR reads using MiXCR. The sample has tens of thousands of clones, around 23% seen once. The sequencing input was blood. The receptors were sampled from a male donor with papillary thyroid cancer or a benign thyroid nodule (not recorded which). Some clones in this sample may be carry-over from other donors' samples. Each CDR3 is given with its conserved first and last residue. Fields, in order: CDR3 length, V gene, clone size, J gene, D gene, CDR3 protein, CDR3 DNA. D genes are given only for firm matches. For some rows the clone size is stated as once, few or many, or as a class when expanded; others skip it.

cdr3_length: 17
v_call: TRBV6-5
clone_size: NA
j_call: TRBJ2-1
d_call: TRBD1
cdr3_aa: CASSETGGNRTYNEQFF
cdr3_nt: TGTGCCAGCTCCGAGACAGGGGGCAACAGGACCTACAATGAGCAGTTCTTC

cdr3_length: 17
v_call: TRBV11-2
clone_size: many
j_call: TRBJ2-3
d_call: TRBD2
cdr3_aa: CASSLDLSGRGKDTQYF
cdr3_nt: TGTGCCAGCAGCTTAGATCTTAGCGGGAGGGGGAAAGATACGCAGTATTTT

cdr3_length: 17
v_call: TRBV6-2/TRBV6-3
clone_size: few
j_call: TRBJ2-7
d_call: TRBD1
cdr3_aa: CASSYSKASQGGYEQYF
cdr3_nt: TGTGCCAGCAGTTACTCGAAAGCTTCACAGGGGGGCTACGAGCAGTACTTC

cdr3_length: 16
v_call: TRBV9
clone_size: many
j_call: TRBJ2-5
d_call: TRBD2
cdr3_aa: CASSLTQLASGETQYF
cdr3_nt: TGTGCCAGCAGCTTAACACAACTAGCGAGCGGGGAGACCCAGTACTTC

cdr3_length: 13
v_call: TRBV2
clone_size: NA
j_call: TRBJ2-7
d_call: NA
cdr3_aa: CASEGQESYEQYF
cdr3_nt: TGTGCCAGCGAGGGGCAGGAATCCTACGAGCAGTACTTC

cdr3_length: 15
v_call: TRBV24-1
clone_size: many
j_call: TRBJ2-5
d_call: NA
cdr3_aa: CATSDADRNQETQYF
cdr3_nt: TGTGCCACCAGTGATGCTGACCGGAACCAAGAGACCCAGTACTTC

cdr3_length: 16
v_call: TRBV2
clone_size: NA
j_call: TRBJ2-3
d_call: NA
cdr3_aa: CASYPPGSTEADTQYF
cdr3_nt: TGTGCCAGCTACCCTCCCGGGTCTACAGAGGCAGATACGCAGTATTTT

cdr3_length: 14
v_call: TRBV7-2
clone_size: NA
j_call: TRBJ2-2
d_call: NA
cdr3_aa: CASISNGDTGELFF
cdr3_nt: TGTGCCAGCATCTCAAACGGGGACACCGGGGAGCTGTTTTTT

cdr3_length: 15
v_call: TRBV4-1
clone_size: NA
j_call: TRBJ2-1
d_call: TRBD2
cdr3_aa: CASSQGTSGYNEQFF
cdr3_nt: TGCGCCAGCAGCCAAGGGACTAGCGGTTACAATGAGCAGTTCTTC

cdr3_length: 15
v_call: TRBV20-1
clone_size: NA
j_call: TRBJ2-2
d_call: NA
cdr3_aa: CSARTRRLNTGELFF
cdr3_nt: TGCAGTGCTAGGACCCGCCGGTTGAACACCGGGGAGCTGTTTTTT